This T cell receptor (beta chain) was found in a study of T cells after yellow fever vaccination. Overall study: Low-cell-number fractions underwent preparation using SMART-Seq v4 Ultra Low Input.

Worth noting for this clonotype: Its antigen is currently unknown.

Germline CDR1 SEHNR, CDR2 FQNEAQ (reference sequence). The V end lost 5 bases, the J end lost 6 bases, and 17 bases lay between the germline ends. The CDR3 spans 16 residues. Study-wide points: Post-booster reappearance was seen for most primary-vaccination clones (nearly 97% CD4, around 88% CD8). The study found a weaker secondary response that peaked faster, day 5 versus 15.

They built TCR cDNA with 5'RACE template switching, a step that put in a universal primer site and UMIs. From the 5' RACE reads, TCRdb called clonotypes with MiXCR, one entry per CDR3 protein. The table has under 200,000 distinct CDR3 sequences, 6% to 7.5% seen once. The origin of this receptor is a man in his late teens or twenties who received the YFV17D yellow fever vaccine. Sequences were derived from CD4+ T cells sorted from PBMCs, sampled around 5 days after the first yellow fever vaccination. V gene TRBV7-9 combines with J gene TRBJ1-6; possibly TRBD1 for D (5 bases). The CDR3 sequence: CASSPRGGGPNSPLHF. CDR3 nucleotide sequence: TGTGCCAGCAGCCCCCGGGGGGGGGGTCCTAATTCACCCCTCCACTTT.